A selection of T cell receptor beta chains follows, all from one sample in a study of CD8 T cells in ankylosing spondylitis. TCRdb used MiXCR to reprocess the 5' RACE reads, holding one entry per CDR3 protein. The sample includes about 250,000 distinct CDR3 sequences, roughly 32% of them seen just once. The specimen was blood, either unsorted or a sorted T cell fraction (not recorded which). These receptors were obtained from a male donor with ankylosing spondylitis or in good health (not recorded which). The CDR3 runs from the conserved cysteine through the conserved F or W. D genes are given only for firm matches. The size of a clone is reported for some rows only, either as once, few or many, or as a class for expanded clones.

TRBD1 | TRBV7-2 | - | CASSLVGQGASNEQFF
- | TRBV29-1 | - | CSVLRQGETQYF
- | TRBV9 | - | CASSVVSSGELFF
- | TRBV28 | few | CASSDTYEQYF
- | TRBV12-3/TRBV12-4 | - | CASLGWGLLSDTQYF
TRBD2 | TRBV7-3 | few | CASSSGLAPYNEQFF
TRBD2 | TRBV5-1 | once | CASSSTRTSGENTGELFF
- | TRBV12-5 | - | CASGLGGPDKTEAFF
TRBD2 | TRBV7-8 | - | CASTLAETSTDTQYF
- | TRBV7-3 | many | CASSPRGGAYEQYF
- | TRBV6-1 | - | CASSKDSGSPLHF
TRBD1 | TRBV10-3 | - | CAISTAGTGPYEQYF
TRBD2 | TRBV7-9 | - | CASSPLAGGQPDTQYF
- | TRBV20-1 | - | CSARTGEGWQPQHF
- | TRBV19 | few | CASSPGRRYSNQPQHF
- | TRBV20-1 | few | CSASQVTYEQYF
- | TRBV5-1 | few | CASSRDGDNQPQHF
- | TRBV20-1 | few | CSARAWSQELFF